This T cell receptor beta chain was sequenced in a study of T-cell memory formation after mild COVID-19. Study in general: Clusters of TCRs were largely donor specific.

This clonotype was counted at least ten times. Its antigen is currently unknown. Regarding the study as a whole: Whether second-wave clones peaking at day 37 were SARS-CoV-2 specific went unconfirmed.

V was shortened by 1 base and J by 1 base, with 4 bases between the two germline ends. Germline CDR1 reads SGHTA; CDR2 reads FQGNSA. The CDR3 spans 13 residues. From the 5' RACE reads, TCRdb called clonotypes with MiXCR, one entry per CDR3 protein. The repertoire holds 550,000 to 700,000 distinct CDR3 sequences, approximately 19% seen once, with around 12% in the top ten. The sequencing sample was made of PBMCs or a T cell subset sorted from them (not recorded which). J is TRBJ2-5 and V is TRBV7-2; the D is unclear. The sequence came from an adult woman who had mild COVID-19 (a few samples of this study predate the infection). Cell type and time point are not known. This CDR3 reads CASSLVGQETQYF. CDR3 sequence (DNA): TGTGCCAGCAGCTTAGTGGGCCAAGAGACCCAGTACTTC.